This is a list of T cell receptor beta chains from one sample in a study of vaccination effects on CD4 cells after COVID-19. Clones were sequenced by immunoSEQ multiplex PCR, and TCRdb holds only the in-frame ones, with some missing. The sample shows over 45,000 clones, 55% to 75% of them seen only once. Their antigens are not known. The sequences come from CD4+ T cells from PBMCs cultured with SARS-CoV-2 spike peptides, collected before COVID-19 vaccination. These receptors originate from a human donor who received a COVID-19 vaccine. Both conserved end residues are part of each CDR3. Each record gives: J gene, clone size, D gene, V gene, CDR3 DNA, CDR3 protein. The D gene is left open where the match is weak. Some rows have no size entry. The others give once, few or many, or a class for an expanded clone.

J: TRBJ2-2
size: few
D: -
V: TRBV19
DNA: TGTGCCAGTAACAAGGGCAGGAACACCGGGGAGCTGTTTTTT
CDR3: CASNKGRNTGELFF

J: TRBJ1-1
size: -
D: -
V: TRBV7-2
DNA: TGTGCCAGCAGCCTCCATCCCAGCACTGAAGCTTTCTTT
CDR3: CASSLHPSTEAFF

J: TRBJ2-1
size: once
D: TRBD2
V: TRBV29-1
DNA: TGCAGCGTTTGGACTAGCGGGAGCAGCTCCTACAATGAGCAGTTCTTC
CDR3: CSVWTSGSSSYNEQFF

J: TRBJ2-3
size: -
D: TRBD2
V: TRBV11-3
DNA: TGTGCCAGCAGCGAAGGGGGCGGGGGGGTATCAGATACGCAGTATTTT
CDR3: CASSEGGGGVSDTQYF

J: TRBJ2-6
size: -
D: -
V: TRBV9
DNA: TGTGCCAGCAGCGCAGGGGTTTCTGGGGCCAACGTCCTGACTTTC
CDR3: CASSAGVSGANVLTF

J: TRBJ2-3
size: -
D: -
V: TRBV7-2
DNA: TGTGCCAGCAGCTGGAAGGCAGGGGCAGATACGCAGTATTTT
CDR3: CASSWKAGADTQYF

J: TRBJ1-4
size: few
D: -
V: TRBV30
DNA: TGTGCCTGGAGTGGACTGGGTAATGAAAAACTGTTTTTT
CDR3: CAWSGLGNEKLFF

J: TRBJ1-1
size: -
D: TRBD1
V: TRBV30
DNA: TGTGCCTGGAGTGCCGATCGGACAGGGACTATGAACACTGAAGCTTTCTTT
CDR3: CAWSADRTGTMNTEAFF

J: TRBJ2-3
size: -
D: -
V: TRBV20-1
DNA: TGCAGTGCTAGTTCACAGTGGACCCCACCCAGCACAGATACGCAGTATTTT
CDR3: CSASSQWTPPSTDTQYF

J: TRBJ2-7
size: -
D: -
V: TRBV19
DNA: TGTGCCAGTAGTATAGATGATCCATCCTACGAGCAGTACTTC
CDR3: CASSIDDPSYEQYF

J: TRBJ1-5
size: -
D: -
V: TRBV5-5
DNA: TGTGCCAGCACCCCTGCTCCCCTCCCAAATGGGGATCAGCCCCAGCATTTT
CDR3: CASTPAPLPNGDQPQHF

J: TRBJ2-1
size: once
D: TRBD1
V: TRBV6-5
DNA: TGTGCCAGCAGATGGACAGGGAACAATGAGCAGTTCTTC
CDR3: CASRWTGNNEQFF

J: TRBJ1-1
size: -
D: -
V: TRBV6-4
DNA: TGTGCCAGCAGTGACTCAGGAATCCCGAACACTGAAGCTTTCTTT
CDR3: CASSDSGIPNTEAFF

J: TRBJ1-1
size: -
D: TRBD1
V: TRBV2
DNA: TGTGCCAGCAGAACAGGGGTGAACACTGAAGCTTTCTTT
CDR3: CASRTGVNTEAFF

J: TRBJ2-5
size: -
D: -
V: TRBV5-4
DNA: TGTGCCAGCAGCGGACAGTCACTCCAAGAGACCCAGTACTTC
CDR3: CASSGQSLQETQYF

J: TRBJ2-5
size: -
D: -
V: TRBV24-1
DNA: TGTGCCACCAGTGATTCCCGGGGGCAAGAGACCCAGTACTTC
CDR3: CATSDSRGQETQYF

J: TRBJ1-2
size: -
D: -
V: TRBV6-1
DNA: TGTGCCAGCAGTGGGGGAGGGACGAACGGGGAATATGGCTACACCTTC
CDR3: CASSGGGTNGEYGYTF

J: TRBJ2-2
size: -
D: TRBD1
V: TRBV19
DNA: TGTGCCAGTTTTCAGGGACAGACGAACACCGGGGAGCTGTTTTTT
CDR3: CASFQGQTNTGELFF

J: TRBJ2-6
size: -
D: TRBD1
V: TRBV18
DNA: TGTGCCAGCTCACCGAGAAACAGGGGTCGGGCCGGGGCCAACGTCCTGACTTTC
CDR3: CASSPRNRGRAGANVLTF

J: TRBJ2-1
size: -
D: TRBD2
V: TRBV6-2/TRBV6-3
DNA: TGTGCCAGCAGTGGGGGACTAGCGGGAGTAGGTGAGCAGTTCTTC
CDR3: CASSGGLAGVGEQFF

J: TRBJ2-3
size: -
D: -
V: TRBV28
DNA: TGTGCCAGCAGGACCCCCGGGCCCACAGATACGCAGTATTTT
CDR3: CASRTPGPTDTQYF

J: TRBJ1-1
size: -
D: -
V: TRBV7-8
DNA: TGTGCCAGCACCCCCCCTGTGGGGCTGAACACTGAAGCTTTCTTT
CDR3: CASTPPVGLNTEAFF

J: TRBJ2-2
size: -
D: -
V: TRBV4-3
DNA: TGCGCCAGCAGCCAAGATCAGGGCTTGAACACCGGGGAGCTGTTTTTT
CDR3: CASSQDQGLNTGELFF

J: TRBJ2-7
size: -
D: TRBD1
V: TRBV12-5
DNA: TGTGCTAGTGGTTTGGTCTATCCCGGGACAGGGGGTTACGAGCAGTACTTC
CDR3: CASGLVYPGTGGYEQYF

J: TRBJ2-7
size: -
D: -
V: TRBV18
DNA: TGTGCCAGCTCACCAGGCCAGGCGTCCTACGAGCAGTACTTC
CDR3: CASSPGQASYEQYF

J: TRBJ1-1
size: -
D: -
V: TRBV19
DNA: TGTGCCAGTAGTATTGTGGCATATGGTGAAGCTTTCTTT
CDR3: CASSIVAYGEAFF

J: TRBJ2-1
size: -
D: -
V: TRBV18
DNA: TGTGCCAGCTCACCACCGGTAGCGACCAATGAGCAGTTCTTC
CDR3: CASSPPVATNEQFF

J: TRBJ2-5
size: -
D: TRBD2
V: TRBV7-8
DNA: TGTGCCAGCAGCCCACAATCGGGACTAGTATCAGAGACCCAGTACTTC
CDR3: CASSPQSGLVSETQYF

J: TRBJ1-3
size: -
D: TRBD1
V: TRBV7-9
DNA: TGTGCCAGCAGCGTGGGACAGCAATTACTCTCTGGAAACACCATATATTTT
CDR3: CASSVGQQLLSGNTIYF

J: TRBJ2-1
size: -
D: TRBD2
V: TRBV5-1
DNA: TGCGCCAGCAGCCCCGGAGGGTCTTATCCTGGCGGGAGCAATGAGCAGTTCTTC
CDR3: CASSPGGSYPGGSNEQFF

J: TRBJ2-7
size: -
D: -
V: TRBV12-3/TRBV12-4
DNA: TGTGCCAGCAGTCGACAATCGGCGTACGAGCAGTACTTC
CDR3: CASSRQSAYEQYF

J: TRBJ2-1
size: -
D: -
V: TRBV18
DNA: TGTGCCAGCTCACCATTAGGGGTTGAGCAGTTCTTC
CDR3: CASSPLGVEQFF

J: TRBJ1-1
size: -
D: -
V: TRBV2
DNA: TGTGCCAGCAGTGTGCGGGGGGGGTCGTCTGAAGCTTTCTTT
CDR3: CASSVRGGSSEAFF

J: TRBJ2-5
size: -
D: TRBD1
V: TRBV30
DNA: TGTGCCTGGAGCGCAGACAGGGGCTGGGGGACCCAGTACTTC
CDR3: CAWSADRGWGTQYF